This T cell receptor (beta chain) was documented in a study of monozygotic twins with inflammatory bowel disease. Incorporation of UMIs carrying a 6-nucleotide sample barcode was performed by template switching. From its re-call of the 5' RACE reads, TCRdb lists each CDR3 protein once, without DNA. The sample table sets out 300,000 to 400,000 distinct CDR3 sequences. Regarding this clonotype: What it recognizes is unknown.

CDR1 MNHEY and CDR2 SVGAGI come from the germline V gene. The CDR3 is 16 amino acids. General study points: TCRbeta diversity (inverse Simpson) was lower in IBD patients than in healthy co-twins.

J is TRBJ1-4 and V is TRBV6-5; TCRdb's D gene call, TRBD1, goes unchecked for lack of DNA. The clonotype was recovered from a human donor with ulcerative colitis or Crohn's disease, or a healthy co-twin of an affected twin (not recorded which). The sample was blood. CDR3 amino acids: CASSFDLTGEGEKLFF.